This record concerns one T cell receptor beta chain sequence. Its cognate antigen is unknown. Deletions cut 4 bases from V and 2 bases from J, with 10 bases between. Per the germline V gene, CDR1 is MNHEY and CDR2 is SVGAGI. This CDR3 has 14 amino acids. This sample stems from a study of cytomegalovirus exposure and HLA in healthy donors. Study results and caveats: As a later analysis showed, several of the most significant clusters appeared to be linked to common viral pathogens. Later analysis found that TCR beta chains associated with HLA were more clonally expanded than other, equally common chains.

It was with 60 Vbeta and 13 Jbeta primers that the PCR ran. The table came from immunoSEQ multiplex PCR; TCRdb's copy has only in-frame clones and leaves some out. Recorded for this sample: about 130,000 clones. J is TRBJ2-3 and V is TRBV6-5, with D maybe TRBD2 (6 bases). The receptor was isolated from a man aged 18 to 35 in good health and CMV-seronegative. The sample consisted of PBMCs. Here the CDR3 DNA reads TGTGCCAGCAGTTTCGGGACTCACACAGATACGCAGTATTTT. It translates to CASSFGTHTDTQYF.